The 9 T cell receptor beta chains below all came from one sample that was sequenced in a study of blood T cells in healthy people across ages. Primers used in a second PCR of about 6 to 12 cycles were a sample-barcoded 5' primer and a J-beta primer mix. MiXCR, run by TCRdb on the 5' RACE reads, gives a single entry per CDR3 protein. In the table there are about 1 million distinct CDR3 sequences, 40% to 50% of which are singletons. The sample taken for sequencing was blood. The receptors here all came from a woman in her sixties in good health.

The chain employs TRBV14 and TRBJ2-1; 8 nucleotides agree with TRBD2. CDR3 length equals 18 residues. With 1 base clipped from V and 7 bases from J, the junction kept 15 bases outside the gene matches. CDR1 and CDR2 from the germline V gene are SGHDN and FVKESK. Here the CDR3 reads CASSQAMTAGAPGNEQFF. The CDR3 nucleotides read TGTGCCAGCAGCCAAGCAATGACAGCGGGAGCCCCAGGGAATGAGCAGTTCTTC.

The chain couples TRBV4-2 to TRBJ2-5; 9 nucleotides align to TRBD2. Per germline, CDR1 LGHNA and CDR2 YNFKEQ. This CDR3 comprises 17 residues. Unmatched junction bases numbered 10, after V lost 1 base and J lost 4 bases. The DNA for the CDR3 is TGTGCCAGCAGCCAAGGGTTAGCGGGAGACCGAGGAGAGACCCAGTACTTC. Translation: CASSQGLAGDRGETQYF.

The J gene is TRBJ2-1, the V gene TRBV5-1, with 7 bases aligning to TRBD2. V dropped 4 bases and J dropped 5; count of bases not matched to a gene: 12. Germline lookup yields CDR1 SGHRS and CDR2 YFSETQ. The CDR3 runs 16 residues. The CDR3 region has the DNA TGCGCCAGCAGCCCTCCCGGGCGGGAGTTTCACAATGAGCAGTTCTTC. Protein product: CASSPPGREFHNEQFF.

Regarding this clonotype: This may arise from a read error, as a much more abundant clone is one base away. The chain combines TRBV20-1 with TRBJ2-4, with no clear D. Germline CDR1 reads DFQATT; CDR2 reads SNEGSKA (reference sequence). This CDR3 is 15 amino acids long. The CDR3 sequence: CSARGLSSARNIQYF. The CDR3 nucleotides read TGCAGTGCTAGAGGCCTCTCTTCAGCCAGAAACATTCAGTACTTC.

This clonotype was picked up one time. The gene calls are TRBV3-1 and TRBJ2-4, with 7 positions matching TRBD1. Matching the DNA end better, TRBJ2-5 makes the J call doubtful. CDR3 length: 18 amino acids. From germline, CDR1 is LGHDT and CDR2 YNNKEL (reference sequence). The DNA of the CDR3 is TGTGCCAGCAGCCAAGTAGGGGGCCTAGGGGCACTACAAGAGACCCAGTACTTC. Translated: CASSQVGGLGALQETQYF.

The V call is TRBV15, the J call TRBJ2-6; no clear D. The V and J ends lost 3 bases and 0 bases respectively, with 6 bases between them. Germline V CDR1 and CDR2: LNHNV, YYDKDF (reference sequence). There are 15 residues in the CDR3. CDR3 loop: CATSSRDSGANVLTF. In DNA form, the CDR3 reads TGTGCCACCAGCAGTAGGGACTCTGGGGCCAACGTCCTGACTTTC.

This clonotype came up a few times. This rearrangement joins TRBV20-1 to TRBJ2-1, with 9 bases aligning to TRBD2. The germline V gene has CDR1 DFQATT and CDR2 SNEGSKA (reference sequence). The CDR3 is made up of 14 amino acids. V shed 5 bases and J 0 bases; nucleotides not matched to a gene: 2. The CDR3 DNA reads as TGCAGTGCTCGACTAGCGGACTCCTACAATGAGCAGTTCTTC. It yields the protein CSARLADSYNEQFF.

The sample holds a few counts of this clonotype. The V and J genes are TRBV2 and TRBJ2-7, with D tentatively TRBD1 or TRBD2 (5 bases each). V was clipped by 7 bases and J by 2 bases, with 12 bases between them. Germline V lookup: CDR1 SNHLY, CDR2 FYNNEI. The CDR3 has 13 amino acids. CDR3: CASTWDGAYEQYF. The DNA for the CDR3 is TGTGCCAGCACCTGGGACGGAGCCTACGAGCAGTACTTC.

The V gene is TRBV9, the J gene TRBJ2-7, with 9 bases aligning to TRBD1. After removal of 0 bases from V and 7 bases from J, the junction contained 8 bases not matched to a gene. Germline V CDR1 and CDR2: SGDLS, YYNGEE. CDR3 length: 15 amino acids. CDR3 amino acids: CASSVAGQGWNEQYF. The CDR3 DNA follows: TGTGCCAGCAGCGTAGCGGGACAGGGTTGGAATGAGCAGTACTTC.